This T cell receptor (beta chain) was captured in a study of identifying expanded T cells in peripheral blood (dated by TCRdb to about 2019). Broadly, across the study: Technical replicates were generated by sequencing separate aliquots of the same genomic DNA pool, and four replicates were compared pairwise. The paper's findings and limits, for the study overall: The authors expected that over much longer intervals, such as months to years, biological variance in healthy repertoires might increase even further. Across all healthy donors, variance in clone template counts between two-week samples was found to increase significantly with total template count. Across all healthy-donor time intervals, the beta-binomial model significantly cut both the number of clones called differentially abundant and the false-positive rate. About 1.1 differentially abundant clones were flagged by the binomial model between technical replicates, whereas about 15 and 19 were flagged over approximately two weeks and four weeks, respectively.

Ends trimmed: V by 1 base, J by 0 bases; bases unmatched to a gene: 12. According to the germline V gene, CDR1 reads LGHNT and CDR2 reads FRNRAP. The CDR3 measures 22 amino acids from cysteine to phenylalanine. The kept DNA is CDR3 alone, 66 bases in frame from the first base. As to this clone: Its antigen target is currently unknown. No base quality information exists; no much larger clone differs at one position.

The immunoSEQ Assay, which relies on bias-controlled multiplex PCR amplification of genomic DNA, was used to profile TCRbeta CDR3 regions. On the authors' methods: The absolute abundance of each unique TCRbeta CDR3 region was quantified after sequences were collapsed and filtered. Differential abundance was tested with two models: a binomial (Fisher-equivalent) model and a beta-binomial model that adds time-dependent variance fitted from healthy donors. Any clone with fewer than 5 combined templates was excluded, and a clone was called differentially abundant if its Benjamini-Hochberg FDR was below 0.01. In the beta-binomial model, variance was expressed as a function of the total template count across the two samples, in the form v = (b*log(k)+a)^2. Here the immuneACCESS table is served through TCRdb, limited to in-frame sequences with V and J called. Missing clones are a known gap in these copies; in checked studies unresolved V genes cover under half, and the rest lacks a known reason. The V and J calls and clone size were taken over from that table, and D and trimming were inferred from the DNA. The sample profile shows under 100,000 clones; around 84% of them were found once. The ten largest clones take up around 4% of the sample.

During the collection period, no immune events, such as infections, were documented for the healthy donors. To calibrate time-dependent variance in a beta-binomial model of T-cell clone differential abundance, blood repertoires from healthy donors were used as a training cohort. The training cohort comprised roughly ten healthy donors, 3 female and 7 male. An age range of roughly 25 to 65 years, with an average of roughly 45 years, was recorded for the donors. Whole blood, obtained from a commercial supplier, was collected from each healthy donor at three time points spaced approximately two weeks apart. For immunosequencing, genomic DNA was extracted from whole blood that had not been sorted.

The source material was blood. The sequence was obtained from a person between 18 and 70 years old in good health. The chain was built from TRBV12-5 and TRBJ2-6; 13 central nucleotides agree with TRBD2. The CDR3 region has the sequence CASGLATGGLAGAYSGANVLTF. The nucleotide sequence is TGTGCTAGTGGTTTGGCGACGGGCGGACTAGCGGGGGCCTACTCTGGGGCCAACGTCCTGACTTTC.